The 12 T cell receptor beta chains below come from one sample, sequenced in a study of blood T cells in healthy people across ages. Together with a sample-barcoded 5' primer, a J-beta primer mix was included in a second PCR lasting 7 to 11 cycles. TCRdb processed the 5' RACE reads anew with MiXCR; each CDR3 protein has one entry. The repertoire holds hundreds of thousands of distinct CDR3 sequences, with about 21% as singletons. The material sequenced was blood. The receptors originated from a man between 65 and 85 years old in good health.

This clonotype was found a few times. J is TRBJ2-6 and V is TRBV9; D is unresolved. V shed 4 bases and J shed 3 bases, with 8 bases lying between them. CDR1 and CDR2 (germline): SGDLS, YYNGEE. The CDR3 length is 14 residues. The CDR3 loop reads CASSPSRGANVLTF. The CDR3 DNA reads as TGTGCCAGCAGCCCTTCTCGTGGGGCCAACGTCCTGACTTTC.

The V gene is TRBV10-3, the J gene TRBJ2-5, with D perhaps TRBD2 (5 bases). The DNA end is more similar to TRBJ2-7, so the J call may be wrong. This CDR3 is 13 amino acids long. The germline CDR1 and CDR2 sequences are ENHRY and SYGVKD. CDR3 region: CAISRQGGNEQYF. The CDR3 bases are TGTGCCATCAGTAGACAAGGAGGTAACGAGCAGTACTTC.

V usage is TRBV20-1 and J usage is TRBJ2-5; TRBD1 aligns across 7 bases. The trim removed 8 bases at V and 2 bases at J, leaving 8 bases unmatched. CDR3 length equals 13 residues. Germline CDR1 and CDR2: DFQATT and SNEGSKA (reference sequence). CDR3 sequence (DNA): TGCAGTCCAACCGGGACAGCACAAGAGACCCAGTACTTC. It encodes CSPTGTAQETQYF.

As concerns this clonotype: Relative to the germline gene, one junction end is altered; a read error may explain this. The chain has TRBV7-7 and TRBJ2-1; possible D gene TRBD1, 5 bases. The J call is in doubt because the DNA end fits TRBJ2-5 better. Germline CDR1 SSHAT, CDR2 FNYEAQ (reference sequence). The CDR3 runs to 14 residues. In nucleotides, the CDR3 is TGTGCTAGCAGCTTAGGACATGGGCAAGAGACCCAGTACTTC. Translating gives CASSLGHGQETQYF.

V gene TRBV20-1 combines with J gene TRBJ2-5, with D perhaps being TRBD1 or TRBD2 (5 bases each). TRBJ2-1 explains the end of the DNA better; the J call may be wrong. This CDR3 is built from 13 residues. The germline gives CDR1 DFQATT, CDR2 SNEGSKA (reference sequence). CDR3 region: CSAIMSGPMVQFF. The CDR3 nucleotides read TGCAGTGCTATTATGTCGGGGCCAATGGTGCAGTTCTTC.

The chain uses TRBV5-1 and TRBJ2-1; D call uncertain. The CDR3 runs 15 residues. Trimming removed 4 bases at V and 5 bases at J, with 16 bases between. CDR1 is SGHRS and CDR2 is YFSETQ in the germline V gene. The CDR3, as DNA: TGCGCCAGCAGCCCTCCGGGCTCGGCCAACAATGAGCAGTTCTTC. Residues: CASSPPGSANNEQFF.

This clonotype was recorded a few times. CDR3: CSARIPYEQYF. CDR3 DNA sequence: TGCAGTGCGCGGATACCCTACGAGCAGTACTTC. V gene TRBV20-1 combines with J gene TRBJ2-7; D ambiguous. Trimming shortened V by 6 bases and J by 2 bases, and 8 bases separated the two germline ends. CDR3 length equals 11 residues. Per germline, CDR1 DFQATT and CDR2 SNEGSKA (reference sequence).

This clonotype has at least ten counts. V is TRBV5-1 and J is TRBJ1-2; D gene uncertain. The CDR3 has 14 amino acids. Germline-derived CDR1 and CDR2 are SGHRS and YFSETQ. Trimming shortened V by 4 bases and J by 1 base, and 11 bases separated the two germline ends. CDR3: CASSLGRLNYGYTF. CDR3 DNA sequence: TGCGCCAGCAGCCTTGGGAGGCTTAACTATGGCTACACCTTC.

This clonotype has just a few counts. A read error may account for a junction end that differs from germline. V usage is TRBV7-2 and J usage is TRBJ2-5, with 7 bases fitting TRBD1. The end of the DNA is better explained by TRBJ2-1, so the J call may be wrong. The CDR3 covers 13 residues. Germline V gene sequence: CDR1 SGHTA, CDR2 FQGNSA. DNA of the CDR3: TGTGCCGGCAGCGCCCGACAGGGTCTAAAGCAGTTCTTC. Translating it yields CAGSARQGLKQFF.

This clonotype came up a few times. The chain combines TRBV20-1 with TRBJ2-1, with 9 bases matching TRBD2. Germline loops: CDR1 DFQATT, CDR2 SNEGSKA (reference sequence). Trimming removed 1 base from V and 9 bases from J; junction bases left unmatched: 7. CDR3 length: 14 residues. CDR3 amino acids: CSARVPSGTSEQFF. Written as DNA, the CDR3 is TGCAGTGCTAGAGTCCCTAGCGGGACGAGTGAGCAGTTCTTC.

The V gene is TRBV9, the J gene TRBJ1-3, with 7 bases fitting TRBD1. The CDR3 is made up of 14 amino acids. Germline-derived CDR1 and CDR2 are SGDLS and YYNGEE. With 5 bases clipped from V and 1 base from J, the junction kept 3 bases outside the gene matches. The DNA of the CDR3 is TGTGCCAGCAGTTTGGACAGGTCTGGAAACACCATATATTTT. It specifies CASSLDRSGNTIYF.

For this clonotype: A much bigger clone sits one base away, suggesting this may be a read error. The rearrangement links TRBV28 to TRBJ1-2; D uncertain. The CDR3 spans 14 residues. Germline loops: CDR1 MDHEN, CDR2 SYDVKM. The CDR3 reads CASSLFGRDYVYTF. For the CDR3, the DNA is TGTGCCAGCAGTTTATTTGGCAGAGACTATGTCTACACCTTC.